These T cell receptor beta chains were read from a single sample in a study of regulatory T cells in long-lasting Graves disease. From the multiplex PCR reads, TCRdb called clonotypes with MiXCR, one entry per CDR3 protein. Counted here are 400,000 to 500,000 distinct CDR3 sequences, about 15% occurring once; the ten biggest clones make up under 9%. The sample was also linked to a second study, of T cells in Graves' hyperthyroidism and ophthalmopathy.

The sequencing used peripheral blood mononuclear cells (PBMCs), collected at new diagnosis, from a patient treated with antithyroid drugs. The receptors were sampled from a woman aged 40 to 50 with Graves disease. Both conserved end residues are part of each CDR3. Each record gives: V gene, D gene, clone size, J gene, CDR3 DNA, CDR3 protein. A D gene is named only where the DNA matches it firmly. For some rows the clone size is stated as once, few or many, or as a class when expanded; others skip it.

TRBV11-2	TRBD2	many	TRBJ2-1	TGTGCCAGCAGCTCGGTGACTAGCGGGAGCAATGAGCAGTTCTTC	CASSSVTSGSNEQFF
TRBV20-1	.	few	TRBJ2-5	TGCAGCCCCGGAGGGGGAGCGGGGTCTGGGACCCAGTACTTC	CSPGGGAGSGTQYF
TRBV6-2/TRBV6-3	TRBD1	.	TRBJ1-2	TGTGCCAGCAGTGAAGGACCAGGGGGTAACTATGGCTACACCTTC	CASSEGPGGNYGYTF
TRBV19	.	few	TRBJ1-4	TGTGCCAGTAGTGAAACAGGGCCGTTTTATGAAAAACTGTTTTTT	CASSETGPFYEKLFF
TRBV20-1	TRBD1	many	TRBJ1-6	TGCAGTGCATCCCGGGACAGCAGGGGCCAGGTCCACTTT	CSASRDSRGQVHF
TRBV7-3	.	many	TRBJ2-5	TGTGCCAGCGCCCCTGGTTCCGTGGAGACCCAGTACTTC	CASAPGSVETQYF
TRBV6-1	TRBD1	.	TRBJ1-2	TGTGCCAGCAGAAGGACAGGGGGCAGTTTCTATGGCTACACCTTC	CASRRTGGSFYGYTF
TRBV30	.	few	TRBJ2-7	TGTGCCTGGAGCCGGACTTCGGGGCTACGGGAGCAGTACTTC	CAWSRTSGLREQYF
TRBV13	TRBD2	many	TRBJ2-3	TGTGCCAGCAGCGCGACTAGCGGGAGGATGACAGATACGCAGTATTTT	CASSATSGRMTDTQYF
TRBV7-2	TRBD2	many	TRBJ2-1	TGTGCCAGCAGCCCCCCCCTCGGGCGGGAGGGGGAAAATGAGCAGTTCTTC	CASSPPLGREGENEQFF
TRBV20-1	TRBD1	many	TRBJ2-7	TGCAGTGCTAGAGCCCACAGACAGGGTTTAAGGAACGAGCAGTACTTC	CSARAHRQGLRNEQYF
TRBV6-2/TRBV6-3	TRBD2	many	TRBJ2-2	TGTGCCAGCAGTTACAGGGGACTAGCGGGAGCTTTAACCGGGGAGCTGTTTTTT	CASSYRGLAGALTGELFF
TRBV7-2	.	few	TRBJ2-2	TGTGCCAGCAGCCTCCTACTCTCCACCGGGGAGCTGTTTTTT	CASSLLLSTGELFF
TRBV6-1	.	few	TRBJ2-3	TGTGCCAGCAGTGGGACATCTAGCACAGATACGCAGTATTTT	CASSGTSSTDTQYF
TRBV2	TRBD2	many	TRBJ2-1	TGTGCCAGCAGCGGACTAGCTCTCAATGAGCAGTTCTTC	CASSGLALNEQFF
TRBV6-2/TRBV6-3	.	.	TRBJ1-1	TGTGCCAGCAGTTACACCCAGGGCACTGAAGCTTTCTTT	CASSYTQGTEAFF
TRBV2	.	few	TRBJ1-1	TGTGCCAGCAGTGGATTCAGGGGTCTTCTCTTT	CASSGFRGLLF
TRBV19	.	few	TRBJ2-3	TGTGCCAGTAGTAAGCGGGCCCTCACAGATACGCAGTATTTT	CASSKRALTDTQYF
TRBV27	.	.	TRBJ2-7	TGTGCCAGCAGTTCAGACACGGGATCCCCTTACGAGCAGTACTTC	CASSSDTGSPYEQYF
TRBV4-3	TRBD1	.	TRBJ1-2	TGCGCCAGCAGCCAAGCCTCGGGACAGGGAATATATGGCTACACCTTC	CASSQASGQGIYGYTF
TRBV20-1	.	many	TRBJ2-1	TGCAGTGCTAGAGATCCCGGACGGGGATACAATGAGCAGTTCTTC	CSARDPGRGYNEQFF
TRBV7-2	.	few	TRBJ1-2	TGTGCCAGCAAAGGGTTCTATGGCTACACCTTC	CASKGFYGYTF
TRBV5-6	TRBD1	few	TRBJ1-2	TGTGCCAGCAGCGGAGGGACAGGGGGAGGCTACACCTTC	CASSGGTGGGYTF
TRBV10-3	TRBD1	many	TRBJ2-7	TGTGCCATCAGACGGGACAGCTCCTACGAGCAGTACTTC	CAIRRDSSYEQYF
TRBV2	.	.	TRBJ1-5	TGTGCCAGCAGCCCCAGACAGGCCAGCAATCAGCCCCAGCATTTT	CASSPRQASNQPQHF
TRBV6-5	TRBD2	many	TRBJ2-1	TGTGCCAGCAGTTATAGCGGGAGGGAGTTCGGTGAGCAGTTCTTC	CASSYSGREFGEQFF
TRBV19	.	many	TRBJ1-3	TGTGCCAGTAGTATGCCAGGGGCCATCAAGGACGGAAACACCATATATTTT	CASSMPGAIKDGNTIYF
TRBV12-3/TRBV12-4	.	many	TRBJ2-4	TGTGCCAGCAGTTTGCCCCAACTGAAGTCCCCCAAAAACATTCAGTACTTC	CASSLPQLKSPKNIQYF
TRBV6-2/TRBV6-3	.	few	TRBJ1-1	TGTGCCAGCAGGGACAGAAAAGTTACTGAAGCTTTCTTT	CASRDRKVTEAFF
TRBV27	TRBD1	many	TRBJ1-1	TGTGCCAGCAGTTCAAAGACAGGGGCTCTTATGAACACTGAAGCTTTCTTT	CASSSKTGALMNTEAFF
TRBV20-1	TRBD1	many	TRBJ2-7	TGCAGTGGACGAGGACAGGGCTACGAGCAGTACTTC	CSGRGQGYEQYF
TRBV6-2/TRBV6-3	.	.	TRBJ2-3	TGTGCCAGCTACGAAGGGGGAGGGAACACAGATACGCAGTATTTT	CASYEGGGNTDTQYF
TRBV7-2	.	many	TRBJ1-1	TGTGCCAGCACCCCTAGGGGTGTGAGGGGGACTGAAGCTTTCTTT	CASTPRGVRGTEAFF
TRBV2	.	many	TRBJ2-3	TGTGCCAGCAGTGAAGGGTGGGAGGAAGTTTCAGATACGCAGTATTTT	CASSEGWEEVSDTQYF